In its sample, the clone carrying this TCR beta chain was seen a few times. Its antigen remains unidentified. These data come from a study of blood T cells in healthy people across ages. A second about 6 to 12 cycle PCR used barcoded and J-beta primers. All cDNA molecules were each tagged by a template-switch adaptor with 12 random nucleotides. TCRdb recomputed calls from the 5' RACE reads with MiXCR, one row per CDR3 protein. Of over 500,000 distinct CDR3 sequences detected, about 29% appear once; the ten largest clones hold 3% to 4%. Study-wide findings and caveats: Researchers deemed the diversity estimates from one million T cells underestimates.

This CDR3 region has 13 residues. V was cut by 5 bases and J by 4 bases, with 9 bases left in between. CDR1 is KGHDR and CDR2 is SFDVKD in the germline V gene. These same data were also listed under a study on T cells of mothers and their children.

The chain is built from TRBV24-1 and TRBJ2-3; the D gene could be TRBD1 or TRBD2 (5 bases each). Sequenced input: blood. This clonotype was obtained from a boy between 2 and 10 years old in good health. The chain's CDR3 is CATSAGRADTQYF. The CDR3 DNA is TGTGCCACCAGTGCGGGGCGGGCAGATACGCAGTATTTT.